The 21 T cell receptor beta chains presented below share a single source sample, sequenced in a study of early T cells in non-severe SARS-CoV-2 infection. TCRdb processed the 5' RACE reads anew with MiXCR; each CDR3 protein has one entry. The sample has around 80,000 distinct CDR3 sequences, around 11% seen once. This material consisted of whole blood, taken at baseline. The receptors stem from an adult who was a healthcare worker with PCR-confirmed SARS-CoV-2 infection or an uninfected control (not recorded which).

V gene TRBV3-1 combines with J gene TRBJ2-5, with no clear D. This CDR3 contains 13 residues. Germline V gene data show CDR1 as LGHDT and CDR2 as YNNKEL (reference sequence). The V end was cut by 2 bases, the J end by 5 bases, with 9 bases between. The CDR3 region has the DNA TGTGCCAGCAGCCAAAAGGGTTCTGAGACCCAGTACTTC. Its translation is CASSQKGSETQYF.

The genes are TRBV6-6 and TRBJ2-7; 8 bases align to TRBD2. Germline loops: CDR1 MNHNY, CDR2 SVGAGI (reference sequence). The CDR3 loop spans 13 amino acids. V was clipped by 5 bases and J by 6 bases; unmatched bases: 6. The CDR3 region has the DNA TGTGCCAGCAGTACCGGACTAGCAGGCGAGCAGTACTTC. Translation gives CASSTGLAGEQYF.

The chain joins TRBV3-1 to TRBJ2-1; 9 bases line up with TRBD1. The CDR3 is made up of 15 amino acids. V lost 4 bases and J lost 4; bases outside the gene matches: 5. CDR1 LGHDT and CDR2 YNNKEL come from the germline V gene (reference sequence). CDR3 DNA: TGTGCCAGCAGCCTTCCGGGACAGGGTTACAATGAGCAGTTCTTC. Residues: CASSLPGQGYNEQFF.

This clonotype was detected ten times or more. The chain couples TRBV3-1 to TRBJ2-3; 9 nucleotides align to TRBD2. Per the germline V gene, CDR1 is LGHDT and CDR2 is YNNKEL (reference sequence). The J segment lost 2 bases and the V segment lost 2 bases, leaving 8 bases of the junction unmatched. This CDR3 is 17 amino acids long. Here the CDR3 reads CASSQWLAGMNTDTQYF. The DNA for the CDR3 is TGTGCCAGCAGCCAATGGCTAGCGGGGATGAACACAGATACGCAGTATTTT.

The table lists this clonotype with many counts. The chain recombines TRBV20-1 with TRBJ2-1; D gene unclear. From germline, CDR1 is DFQATT and CDR2 SNEGSKA (reference sequence). CDR3 size: 15 residues. Trimming shortened V by 0 bases and J by 0 bases, and 9 bases separated the two germline ends. DNA for the CDR3: TGCAGTGCTAGAGATCAAGCGACCTCCTACAATGAGCAGTTCTTC. It specifies CSARDQATSYNEQFF.

The chain links TRBV12-3 or TRBV12-4 to TRBJ2-5, with TRBD2 as a possible D gene (5 bases). Trimming cost V 4 bases and J 0 bases, with 15 bases left between them. The CDR3 has 16 residues. The CDR3 DNA reads as TGTGCCAGCAGTTCGCCTACTAGACAATACCAAGAGACCCAGTACTTC. Translated, it gives CASSSPTRQYQETQYF.

This chain links TRBV7-3 with TRBJ2-1; TRBD1 is a possible D gene (6 bases). V was shortened by 4 bases and J by 6 bases, with 19 bases between the two germline ends. This CDR3 comprises 16 residues. Germline CDR1 is SGHTA and CDR2 is FQGTGA. The CDR3 loop reads CASSSQPLQGGNEQFF. The DNA of the CDR3 is TGTGCCAGCAGCTCCCAGCCCTTGCAAGGGGGCAATGAGCAGTTCTTC.

The sample holds a few counts of this clonotype. At one end the junction does not follow the germline gene, possibly because of a read error. This chain connects TRBV10-3 to TRBJ2-1; D is unclear. In germline, CDR1 is ENHRY, CDR2 SYGVKD. The CDR3 is made up of 12 amino acids. In nucleotides, the CDR3 is TGTGCCATCAGTGAGTCCTTCAATGAGCAGTTCTTC. It encodes CAISESFNEQFF.

This clonotype showed up just a few times. The rearrangement joins TRBV7-6 to TRBJ2-7; 8 bases agree with TRBD1. Germline values: CDR1 SGHVS, CDR2 FNYEAQ. This CDR3 region has 14 residues. Trimming removed 5 bases from V and 6 bases from J; junction bases left unmatched: 9. The DNA of the CDR3 is TGTGCCAGCAGCCCGAGGACAGGGATGGGCGAGCAGTACTTC. Encoded protein: CASSPRTGMGEQYF.

This clonotype was counted a few times. V is TRBV28 and J is TRBJ1-1; D might be TRBD1 (6 bases). In germline, CDR1 is MDHEN, CDR2 SYDVKM. Trimming took off 6 bases at V and 0 bases at J, with 17 bases between the two ends. The CDR3 loop spans 16 amino acids. This chain's CDR3 is CASSSPQGKMNTEAFF. In nucleotides, the CDR3 is TGTGCCAGCAGCTCCCCCCAGGGGAAGATGAACACTGAAGCTTTCTTT.

This clonotype has just a few counts. The chain employs TRBV12-3 or TRBV12-4 and TRBJ2-3; 9 positions agree with TRBD2. The CDR3 length is 16 residues. Trimming cost V 5 bases and J 0 bases; bases outside gene matches: 6. The CDR3 bases are TGTGCCAGCAGTCGGACTAGCGAGACTAGCACAGATACGCAGTATTTT. It yields the protein CASSRTSETSTDTQYF.

This clonotype was seen at least ten times. The V and J genes are TRBV6-1 and TRBJ1-4; tentative D call: TRBD1 (6 bases). V gave up 0 bases and J gave up 6 bases, with 11 bases separating them. CDR3 length: 15 residues. CDR1 and CDR2 (germline): MNHNS, SASEGT. The CDR3 DNA is TGTGCCAGCAGTGAAGCACGGGGGCTGTATGAAAAACTGTTTTTT. Translating it yields CASSEARGLYEKLFF.

There are a few counts of this clonotype. The genes are TRBV20-1 and TRBJ1-3; D possibly corresponds to TRBD1 (6 bases). From germline, CDR1 is DFQATT and CDR2 SNEGSKA (reference sequence). This CDR3 spans 16 amino acids. Trimming took off 5 bases at V and 0 bases at J, with 17 bases between the two ends. Here the CDR3 DNA reads TGCAGTGCTGCAAAGGTGGGACACCACTCTGGAAACACCATATATTTT. Residues: CSAAKVGHHSGNTIYF.

There are a few counts of this clonotype. The chain couples TRBV3-1 to TRBJ2-1, with a weak D call TRBD2 (5 bases). The V and J ends lost 4 bases and 3 bases respectively, with 16 bases between them. CDR3 length: 16 amino acids. Germline assignment: CDR1 LGHDT and CDR2 YNNKEL (reference sequence). The CDR3, as DNA: TGTGCCAGCAGCCCCTCTACCGGACTGGACTACAATGAGCAGTTCTTC. Its protein product is CASSPSTGLDYNEQFF.

The chain is built from TRBV12-3 or TRBV12-4 and TRBJ1-5, with 8 bases lining up with TRBD1. The CDR3 covers 14 residues. Trimming at V came to 3 bases and at J to 7 bases, leaving 5 bases not matched to a gene. CDR3 nucleotide sequence: TGTGCCAGCAGTTTCGACAGGGGAGGACAGCCCCAGCATTTT. Its protein product is CASSFDRGGQPQHF.

The V and J genes are TRBV20-1 and TRBJ2-2; D is uncertain. CDR3 length: 12 residues. Germline V gene data show CDR1 as DFQATT and CDR2 as SNEGSKA (reference sequence). V dropped 6 bases and J dropped 8 bases, with 13 bases sitting between them. CDR3 region: CSASGVLGELFF. CDR3 DNA: TGCAGTGCGAGTGGGGTGTTGGGGGAGCTGTTTTTT.

In this sample, this clonotype turned up many times. The J gene is TRBJ1-2, the V gene TRBV7-9; D call uncertain. CDR3 length: 13 residues. Germline V gene sequence: CDR1 SEHNR, CDR2 FQNEAQ (reference sequence). V lost 0 bases and J 7 bases, leaving 9 bases between the germline ends. The CDR3 reads CASSLAMVAGYTF. CDR3 DNA sequence: TGTGCCAGCAGCTTAGCGATGGTGGCTGGCTACACCTTC. Combining the CDR3 with reference TRBV7-9 and TRBJ1-2 gives the whole variable domain DTGVSQNPRHKITKRGQNVTFRCDPISEHNRLYWYRQTLGQGPEFLTYFQNEAQLEKSRLLSDRFSAERPKGSFSTLEIQRTEQGDSAMYLCASSLAMVAGYTFGSGTRLTVV.

This clonotype occurred a few times. This rearrangement joins TRBV12-3 or TRBV12-4 to TRBJ2-1; 8 bases align to TRBD2. This CDR3 has 17 amino acids. Unmatched junction bases numbered 18, after V lost 6 bases and J lost 8 bases. The CDR3 loop reads CASSPQASRGGWYEQFF. The CDR3, as DNA: TGTGCCAGCAGCCCTCAGGCGTCCCGCGGGGGGTGGTATGAGCAGTTCTTC.

This rearrangement joins TRBV20-1 to TRBJ1-1; unclear D gene. The CDR3 runs to 14 residues. Trimming took 4 bases from V and 3 from J, leaving 15 bases between them. The germline gives CDR1 DFQATT, CDR2 SNEGSKA (reference sequence). CDR3 region: CSATSGRRDTEAFF. CDR3 nucleotides: TGCAGTGCTACCTCGGGGAGGAGGGACACTGAAGCTTTCTTT.

The chain couples TRBV10-3 to TRBJ1-6; D not resolved. The CDR3 runs to 14 residues. Germline lookup yields CDR1 ENHRY and CDR2 SYGVKD. V lost 6 bases, J lost 8 bases, and 14 bases lay in between. CDR3: CAIRTDEQHSPLHF. In nucleotides, the CDR3 is TGTGCCATCAGGACGGACGAACAACATTCACCCCTCCACTTT.

This clonotype was observed a few times. The chain combines TRBV24-1 with TRBJ1-2; 7 positions match TRBD1. In germline, CDR1 is KGHDR, CDR2 SFDVKD. The CDR3 runs 13 residues. After removal of 7 bases from V and 6 bases from J, the junction contained 7 bases not matched to a gene. This chain's CDR3 is CATRGDRNNGYTF. In DNA form, the CDR3 reads TGTGCCACCAGGGGGGACAGAAATAATGGCTACACCTTC.